One sample yielded the 12 T cell receptor beta chains listed below, sequenced in a study of metastatic and nonmetastatic thyroid tumors. Treatment of any kind had been given to no patient before thyroid surgery. TCRdb re-called the PCR reads via MiXCR. The data contain 30,000 to 35,000 clones, over 12% of them seen just once; the ten biggest clones take up around 19%. Sequencing was done on a sample of blood. The receptors come from a male donor with papillary thyroid cancer or a benign thyroid nodule (not recorded which). Some clones in this sample may be carry-over from other donors' samples.

The table lists this clone with many counts. The rearrangement links TRBV5-5 to TRBJ1-2; D perhaps matches TRBD1 (5 bases). There are 16 residues in the CDR3. Trimming removed 4 bases at V and 1 base at J, with 17 bases between. Germline V CDR1 and CDR2: SGHKS, YYEKEE (reference sequence). The chain's CDR3 is CASSPGGGGNNYGYTF. The DNA of the CDR3 is TGTGCCAGCAGCCCCGGTGGGGGAGGAAATAACTATGGCTACACCTTC.

This clone has ten or more counts. V usage is TRBV9 and J usage is TRBJ2-3; TRBD2 agrees at 8 bases. This CDR3 spans 16 amino acids. The V and J ends lost 0 bases and 3 bases, in that order; junction bases with no gene match: 6. Germline V lookup: CDR1 SGDLS, CDR2 YYNGEE. CDR3 nucleotide sequence: TGTGCCAGCAGCGTAGGTGAGCGGGAGCATACAGATACGCAGTATTTT. This codes for CASSVGEREHTDTQYF.

This clone was detected many times. The chain couples TRBV19 to TRBJ2-5, with 9 bases aligning to TRBD2. Looked up from germline, CDR1 is LNHDA and CDR2 is SQIVND (reference sequence). This CDR3 has 16 amino acids. The trim removed 6 bases at V and 5 bases at J, leaving 13 bases unmatched. This CDR3 is CASRRDSGRIFETQYF. The CDR3 region has the DNA TGTGCCAGTAGGAGGGATAGCGGGAGAATTTTTGAGACCCAGTACTTC. Full variable domain (rest looked up from reference TRBV19 and TRBJ2-5): DGGITQSPKYLFRKEGQNVTLSCEQNLNHDAMYWYRQDPGQGLRLIYYSQIVNDFQKGDIAEGYSVSREKKESFPLTVTSAQKNPTAFYLCASRRDSGRIFETQYFGPGTRLLVL.

This clone was seen more than once but under ten times. Because it lacks the conserved phenylalanine or tryptophan at the end, this CDR3 is likely a read error. No DNA is shown, since the ends of the CDR3 on it are uncertain; the CDR3 is the one TCRdb lists. The J gene is TRBJ2-3, the V gene TRBV7-9. Germline V gene lookup returns CDR1 SEHNR and CDR2 FQNEAQ (reference sequence). The CDR3 is 8 amino acids long, termini counted. The CDR3: CASSSTLR.

This clone was found many times. The gene calls are TRBV20-1 and TRBJ2-1, with D possibly TRBD2 on 6 matching bases. From germline, CDR1 is DFQATT and CDR2 SNEGSKA (reference sequence). This CDR3 region has 15 residues. The V gene lost 5 bases and the J gene lost 4 bases, with 18 bases spanning the gap. The DNA of the CDR3 is TGCAGTGCTTACGGGGACTCCCGGAGGTACAATGAGCAGTTCTTC. This sequence encodes CSAYGDSRRYNEQFF.

Many counts were recorded for this clone. The gene calls are TRBV13 and TRBJ2-2; 7 nucleotides match TRBD1. V lost 5 bases and J lost 6; bases outside the gene matches: 9. Germline CDR1 reads PRHDT; CDR2 reads FYEKMQ (reference sequence). The CDR3 has 15 amino acids. The CDR3 loop is CASSALTGIAGELFF. The CDR3 bases are TGTGCCAGCAGCGCCCTGACAGGGATCGCCGGGGAGCTGTTTTTT.

This clone has a count of ten or more. This sequence joins TRBV4-1 and TRBJ2-7; 9 nucleotides match TRBD1. V shed 3 bases, J shed 4 bases, and the junction held 7 bases outside the gene matches. Germline V gene lookup returns CDR1 MGHRA and CDR2 YSYEKL. The CDR3 runs to 15 residues. CDR3 loop: CASSHEGDRGYEQYF. The DNA for the CDR3 is TGCGCCAGCAGCCATGAAGGCGACAGGGGGTACGAGCAGTACTTC.

The sample holds many counts of this clone. The sample has other DNA sequences that encode this CDR3 too. This chain uses TRBV7-2 with TRBJ2-3; D tentatively fits TRBD1 or TRBD2 (5 bases each). This CDR3 comprises 13 residues. CDR1 and CDR2 from the germline V gene are SGHTA and FQGNSA. The germline V and J ends were trimmed by 4 bases and 6 bases, with 11 bases remaining between them. The CDR3 DNA follows: TGTGCCAGCAGCTCAGGGTGGGGGGATACGCAGTATTTT. This encodes CASSSGWGDTQYF.

This clone was counted at least ten times. The DNA for the CDR3 is TGTGCCAGCAGCCCTCCTAGCTCCTACAATGAGCAGTTCTTC. Translating it yields CASSPPSSYNEQFF. This sequence joins TRBV11-3 and TRBJ2-1; D remains unclear. The CDR3 is 14 amino acids. The germline gives CDR1 SGHNT, CDR2 YENEEA. V lost 5 bases to trimming and J lost 0 bases, with 8 bases between them.

This clone was observed at least ten times. The rearrangement uses TRBV20-1 and TRBJ1-2; 9 bases agree with TRBD1. Germline CDR1 DFQATT, CDR2 SNEGSKA (reference sequence). The CDR3 is made up of 16 amino acids. V lost 0 bases, J lost 2 bases, and 7 bases stayed unmatched. CDR3 residues: CSARDTGTGTNYGYTF. The CDR3 DNA follows: TGCAGTGCTAGAGATACCGGGACAGGGACGAACTATGGCTACACCTTC.

The CDR3 sequence is CSPRGGYEQYF. The CDR3 DNA is TGCAGTCCCCGGGGGGGGTACGAGCAGTACTTC. This rearrangement joins TRBV20-1 to TRBJ2-7; 8 positions agree with TRBD2. V shed 8 bases, J shed 4 bases, and the junction held 4 bases outside the gene matches. CDR3 size: 11 residues. The germline CDR1 and CDR2 sequences are DFQATT and SNEGSKA (reference sequence).

This clone was observed many times. V and J are TRBV7-9 and TRBJ2-7; a possible D gene is TRBD1 (7 bases). From germline, CDR1 is SEHNR and CDR2 FQNEAQ (reference sequence). V was pared by 6 bases and J by 0 bases, with 9 bases between. The CDR3 runs to 13 residues. The CDR3 bases are TGTGCCAGCAGGCGGGACAGCTCCTACGAGCAGTACTTC. Amino acid sequence: CASRRDSSYEQYF.